A selection of T cell receptor beta chains follows, all from one sample in a study of blood T cell repertoires in COVID-19. Sequenced by immunoSEQ multiplex PCR; TCRdb stores in-frame clones only, minus some. The profile shows under 150,000 clones, approximately 89% of them singletons. Input material: peripheral blood. These receptors came from a woman aged 60-75 years with COVID-19, enrolled during active disease. CDR3s include the opening cysteine and the closing phenylalanine or tryptophan. D genes are given only for firm matches. Only some rows state a clone size, as once, few, many or a class for expanded clones.

v_gene	abundance	d_gene	j_gene	CDR3aa	CDR3nt
TRBV7-6	.	.	TRBJ2-4	CASSPGENIQYF	TGTGCCAGCAGCCCCGGAGAAAACATTCAGTACTTC
TRBV4-1	.	TRBD1	TRBJ2-7	CASSQDRDRGYEQYF	TGCGCCAGCAGCCAAGATCGGGACAGGGGATACGAGCAGTACTTC
TRBV15	.	.	TRBJ1-5	CATSRDQSDYSNQPQHF	TGTGCCACCAGCAGAGATCAGTCAGATTATAGCAATCAGCCCCAGCATTTT
TRBV5-4	once	.	TRBJ2-5	CASSLLGTQYF	TGTGCCAGCAGCTTGCTCGGGACCCAGTACTTC
TRBV3-1/TRBV3-2	.	.	TRBJ2-3	CASSQDSGADTQYF	TGTGCCAGCAGCCAAGATTCGGGTGCGGATACGCAGTATTTT
TRBV6-2/TRBV6-3	.	.	TRBJ1-6	CASSYSLPPGPTLHF	TGTGCCAGCAGTTACTCGTTGCCCCCCGGTCCGACCCTCCACTTT
TRBV11-2	few	TRBD1	TRBJ1-2	CASSRNAGTAVNYGYTF	TGTGCCAGCAGTAGAAACGCCGGGACAGCAGTTAACTATGGCTACACCTTC
TRBV30	.	TRBD1	TRBJ1-2	CAWAKGQGANYGYTF	TGTGCCTGGGCGAAGGGACAGGGGGCGAACTATGGCTACACCTTC
TRBV2	once	.	TRBJ2-5	CASSPVQETQYF	TGTGCCAGCAGTCCGGTCCAAGAGACCCAGTACTTC
TRBV10-1	.	.	TRBJ1-3	CASSEWDMLSGNTIYF	TGCGCCAGCAGTGAGTGGGACATGCTCTCTGGAAACACCATATATTTT
TRBV6-5	.	TRBD1	TRBJ1-2	CASSKRGDRRYTF	TGTGCCAGCAGTAAGCGAGGGGACAGACGCTACACCTTC
TRBV27	once	.	TRBJ1-2	CASSLSVRNGYTF	TGTGCCAGCAGTTTATCAGTCAGAAATGGCTACACCTTC
TRBV5-6	.	TRBD1	TRBJ2-1	CASSPPGQGDNEQFF	TGTGCCAGCAGCCCCCCCGGACAGGGGGACAATGAGCAGTTCTTC
TRBV21-1	.	.	TRBJ1-5	CASRQGAQPQHF	TGTGCCAGCAGACAGGGGGCTCAGCCCCAGCATTTT
TRBV4-1	once	TRBD1	TRBJ2-7	CASSQPGQGVKEQYF	TGCGCCAGCAGCCAACCGGGACAGGGGGTCAAAGAGCAGTACTTC
TRBV6-2/TRBV6-3	once	TRBD1	TRBJ1-1	CASSRSRTGWVNTEAFF	TGTGCCAGCAGTCGGTCCCGGACAGGGTGGGTGAACACTGAAGCTTTCTTT
TRBV7-3	.	.	TRBJ2-2	CASSDQAYTGELFF	TGTGCCAGCAGCGACCAGGCTTACACCGGGGAGCTGTTTTTT
TRBV7-6	.	.	TRBJ2-6	CASSLDRLTSGANVLTF	TGTGCCAGCAGCCTAGACAGGCTTACCTCTGGGGCCAACGTCCTGACTTTC
TRBV19	.	.	TRBJ2-2	CASSISGATNTGELFF	TGTGCCAGTAGTATCTCAGGGGCAACGAACACCGGGGAGCTGTTTTTT
TRBV11-2	.	.	TRBJ1-1	CASSPIPGVTEAFF	TGTGCCAGCAGCCCCATCCCAGGGGTGACTGAAGCTTTCTTT
TRBV9	.	.	TRBJ1-4	CASSEWPQGGDEKLFF	TGTGCCAGCAGCGAGTGGCCTCAAGGGGGGGATGAAAAACTGTTTTTT
TRBV27	.	.	TRBJ1-1	CASSLRNTDMNTEAFF	TGTGCCAGCAGTTTAAGAAACACTGACATGAACACTGAAGCTTTCTTT
TRBV7-9	.	TRBD1	TRBJ2-5	CASSTTGGDRILTKETQYF	TGTGCCAGCAGCACTACAGGGGGCGATCGAATACTAACCAAAGAGACCCAGTACTTC
TRBV11-1	.	TRBD1	TRBJ1-2	CASSVGQGNYGYTF	TGTGCCAGCAGCGTCGGACAGGGGAACTATGGCTACACCTTC
TRBV14	.	.	TRBJ2-7	CASSQTGVDYEQYF	TGTGCCAGCAGCCAGACAGGTGTAGACTACGAGCAGTACTTC
TRBV15	.	.	TRBJ2-7	CATSREGLTQTGEQYF	TGTGCCACCAGCAGAGAAGGTCTCACTCAAACGGGGGAGCAGTACTTC
TRBV5-4	.	TRBD2	TRBJ2-5	CASSPSGGPQETQYF	TGTGCCAGCAGCCCTAGCGGGGGCCCCCAAGAGACCCAGTACTTC
TRBV7-9	.	TRBD1	TRBJ1-3	CASSLAGQGSGNTIYF	TGTGCCAGCAGCTTAGCAGGACAGGGCTCTGGAAACACCATATATTTT
TRBV5-1	.	.	TRBJ2-7	CASSLDTGFDEQYF	TGCGCCAGCAGCTTGGATACAGGTTTCGACGAGCAGTACTTC
TRBV2	.	.	TRBJ1-5	CASSVPMLAGDNQPQHF	TGTGCCAGCAGTGTCCCTATGTTGGCAGGGGATAATCAGCCCCAGCATTTT
TRBV15	.	.	TRBJ1-1	CATSRGREAFF	TGTGCCACCAGCAGAGGCAGGGAAGCTTTCTTT
TRBV7-2	few	.	TRBJ1-5	CASSFSAGSNQPQHF	TGTGCCAGCAGCTTCTCGGCAGGGTCGAATCAGCCCCAGCATTTT
TRBV11-2	.	TRBD1	TRBJ1-2	CASSQQGYYGYTF	TGTGCCAGCAGTCAACAGGGGTACTATGGCTACACCTTC
TRBV10-3	.	TRBD1	TRBJ1-4	CAISRTGEPTNEKLFF	TGTGCCATCAGCCGGACAGGGGAACCAACTAATGAAAAACTGTTTTTT
TRBV27	.	TRBD1	TRBJ2-7	CASTTTGVPYEQYF	TGTGCCAGCACCACGACAGGGGTCCCTTACGAGCAGTACTTC
TRBV20-1	.	TRBD1	TRBJ2-1	CSASWRTGNYNEQFF	TGCAGTGCTAGTTGGAGGACAGGGAATTACAATGAGCAGTTCTTC
TRBV18	.	.	TRBJ2-1	CASSPLDEQFF	TGTGCCAGCTCACCTCTCGATGAGCAGTTCTTC
TRBV19	once	TRBD1	TRBJ2-4	CASSQTGAGAKNIQYF	TGTGCCAGTAGTCAGACAGGGGCTGGAGCCAAAAACATTCAGTACTTC
TRBV29-1	.	.	TRBJ1-2	CSVQGRDGYTF	TGCAGCGTCCAGGGAAGGGATGGCTACACCTTC
TRBV5-4	.	TRBD2	TRBJ2-3	CASSSSGGGLDTQYF	TGTGCCAGCAGCTCTAGCGGGGGGGGGTTAGATACGCAGTATTTT
TRBV6-6	.	.	TRBJ2-7	CASSYSHAYEQYF	TGTGCCAGCAGTTACTCCCATGCCTACGAGCAGTACTTC
TRBV19	.	TRBD1	TRBJ1-2	CASIGRGDYGYTF	TGTGCCAGTATAGGCAGGGGGGACTATGGCTACACCTTC
TRBV30	.	.	TRBJ1-4	CAWTDRSTNEKLFF	TGTGCCTGGACCGACAGGTCAACTAATGAAAAACTGTTTTTT
TRBV7-2	.	.	TRBJ1-5	CASSLDGYPQQPQHF	TGTGCCAGCAGCTTAGACGGGTACCCCCAACAGCCCCAGCATTTT
TRBV7-3	.	TRBD2	TRBJ2-3	CASSLVAGLSTDTQYF	TGTGCCAGCAGCCTCGTAGCGGGTCTTAGCACAGATACGCAGTATTTT
TRBV2	.	.	TRBJ2-1	CASTGGRNNEQFF	TGTGCCAGCACCGGGGGTAGAAACAATGAGCAGTTCTTC
TRBV5-1	.	.	TRBJ2-1	CASSLVSSYNEQFF	TGCGCCAGCAGCTTAGTGAGCTCCTACAATGAGCAGTTCTTC
TRBV11-3	.	TRBD1	TRBJ2-3	CASSLGDRGFTDTQYF	TGTGCCAGCAGCTTAGGGGACAGGGGGTTCACAGATACGCAGTATTTT
TRBV20-1	few	.	TRBJ2-1	CSAHRVVEQFF	TGCAGTGCTCACCGGGTCGTTGAGCAGTTCTTC
TRBV27	.	TRBD1	TRBJ2-3	CASSLWDRTSDTQYF	TGTGCCAGCAGTTTATGGGACAGGACCTCAGATACGCAGTATTTT
TRBV6-5	once	.	TRBJ1-5	CASSSRRGSNQPQHF	TGTGCCAGCAGCTCCCGTCGGGGAAGCAATCAGCCCCAGCATTTT
TRBV12-3/TRBV12-4	.	.	TRBJ1-6	CASNRAHNSPLHF	TGTGCCAGCAACAGGGCTCATAATTCACCCCTCCACTTT
TRBV9	.	.	TRBJ2-7	CASSVGGQGASYEQYF	TGTGCCAGCAGCGTAGGGGGGCAGGGAGCCTCCTACGAGCAGTACTTC
TRBV29-1	.	TRBD1	TRBJ1-2	CSVEVKPRGRTF	TGCAGCGTTGAAGTCAAACCCAGGGGGCGCACCTTC
TRBV3-1/TRBV3-2	.	TRBD2	TRBJ2-3	CASSQVVTSAGTDTQYF	TGTGCCAGCAGCCAAGTCGTCACTAGCGCGGGCACAGATACGCAGTATTTT